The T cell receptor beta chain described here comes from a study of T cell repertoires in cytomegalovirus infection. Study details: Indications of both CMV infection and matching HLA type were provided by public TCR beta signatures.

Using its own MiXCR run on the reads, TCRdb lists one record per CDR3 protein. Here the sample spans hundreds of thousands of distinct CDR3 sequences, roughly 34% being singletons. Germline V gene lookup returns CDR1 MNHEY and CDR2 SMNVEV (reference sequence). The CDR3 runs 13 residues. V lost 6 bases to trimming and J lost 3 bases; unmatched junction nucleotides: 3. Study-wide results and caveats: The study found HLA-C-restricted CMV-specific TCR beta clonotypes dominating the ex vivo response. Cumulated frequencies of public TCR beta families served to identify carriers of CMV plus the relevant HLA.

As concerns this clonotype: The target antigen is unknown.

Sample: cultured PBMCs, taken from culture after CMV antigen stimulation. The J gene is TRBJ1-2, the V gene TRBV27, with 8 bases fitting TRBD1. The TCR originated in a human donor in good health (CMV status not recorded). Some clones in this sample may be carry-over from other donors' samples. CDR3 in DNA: TGTGCCAGCAGATGGGGACAGGACTATGGCTACACCTTC. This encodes CASRWGQDYGYTF.